Each of the 17 T cell receptor beta chains below was sequenced from the same sample in a study of T cell clusters in autoimmune cytopenias. TRB rearrangements were amplified by touch-down multiplex PCR with mixed TRB-A/B primers. TCRdb reprocessed the multiplex PCR reads and keeps a single row for each CDR3 protein, giving no DNA. This sample's clone table lists over 6,500 distinct CDR3 sequences. Each sample's input was 250 ng genomic DNA, 40,000 or so genome equivalents. These data also formed part of another study, on T cell repertoires in aging, cancer and after chemotherapy.

The sample was peripheral blood. These receptors were taken from a human donor in good health.

The chain joins TRBV6-5 to TRBJ1-2; the D call from TCRdb, TRBD1, cannot be confirmed without DNA. Germline CDR1 is MNHEY and CDR2 is SVGAGI. This CDR3 has 13 residues. CDR3 residues: CASRTGGLYGYTF.

This clonotype shows up as medium-sized by frequency. This sequence joins TRBV29-1 and TRBJ1-4. CDR1 is SQVTM, CDR2 ANQGSEA, per germline. The CDR3 extends over 14 amino acids. CDR3 sequence reads: CSVGDVATNEKLFF.

The chain joins TRBV4-1 to TRBJ2-7; checking the TCRdb D call of TRBD2 is not possible without DNA. CDR3 length: 13 amino acids. The germline CDR1 and CDR2 sequences are MGHRA and YSYEKL. CDR3 amino acids: CASSRGLENEQYF.

This rearrangement joins TRBV5-6 to TRBJ2-7; without DNA, the TCRdb call of TRBD2 cannot be checked. CDR3 length: 15 residues. The V gene's germline CDR1 is SGHDT and CDR2 YYEEEE. The CDR3 loop reads CASSFLAGGTYEQYF.

Frequency places this clonotype as medium-sized. This rearrangement joins TRBV29-1 to TRBJ2-7; the TCRdb call, TRBD2, lacks DNA for checking. Germline V lookup: CDR1 SQVTM, CDR2 ANQGSEA. The CDR3 has 19 amino acids. The CDR3 is CSVPSVGRTSGSLGYEQYF.

This sequence joins TRBV27 and TRBJ2-5; TCRdb lists TRBD2, though no DNA is available to test this call. Germline CDR1 MNHEY, CDR2 SMNVEV (reference sequence). This CDR3 region has 14 residues. CDR3 protein: CASSLAGGQETQYF.

This chain connects TRBV5-5 to TRBJ2-1. The CDR3 loop spans 13 amino acids. Germline V gene lookup returns CDR1 SGHKS and CDR2 YYEKEE (reference sequence). The CDR3 region is CASSRYSGNEQFF.

This clonotype shows up as medium-sized by frequency. The chain carries TRBV30 and TRBJ2-3; the D call from TCRdb, TRBD2, cannot be confirmed without DNA. The CDR3 loop spans 14 amino acids. CDR1 is GTSNPN, CDR2 SVGIG, per germline (reference sequence). The CDR3 spells CAWKKRGSTDTQYF.

This chain links TRBV13 with TRBJ2-7; without DNA, the TCRdb call of TRBD1 cannot be checked. The CDR3 has 15 amino acids. Germline V gene lookup returns CDR1 PRHDT and CDR2 FYEKMQ (reference sequence). The CDR3 here is CASSSATGDSYEQYF.

This clonotype registers medium-sized by frequency. The rearrangement uses TRBV30 and TRBJ2-5; TCRdb's D gene call, TRBD1, goes unchecked for lack of DNA. This CDR3 contains 15 residues. The germline V gene has CDR1 GTSNPN and CDR2 SVGIG (reference sequence). CDR3 in amino acids: CAWSPPRGAGETQYF.

The chain employs TRBV27 and TRBJ1-1. This CDR3 has 14 residues. The germline V gene has CDR1 MNHEY and CDR2 SMNVEV (reference sequence). CDR3 loop: CASRAGGMNTEAFF.

CDR3 sequence: CASTRLAGTYEQYF. V gene TRBV27 combines with J gene TRBJ2-7; the TCRdb call, TRBD2, lacks DNA for checking. The germline CDR1 and CDR2 sequences are MNHEY and SMNVEV (reference sequence). This CDR3 has 14 amino acids.

According to its frequency, this clonotype is medium-sized. The chain uses TRBV6-5 and TRBJ2-6; the D gene TCRdb calls, TRBD1, cannot be checked with no DNA. This CDR3 spans 15 amino acids. CDR1 is MNHEY and CDR2 is SVGAGI in the germline V gene. CDR3 protein: CASSFTGSGANVLTF.

The gene calls are TRBV24-1 and TRBJ2-5. The CDR3 has 12 residues. Germline CDR1 KGHDR, CDR2 SFDVKD. CDR3: CATSDLMDEQYF.

This chain connects TRBV10-3 to TRBJ2-2; TCRdb proposes TRBD1, but this gene call is untestable without DNA. Germline CDR1 reads ENHRY; CDR2 reads SYGVKD. There are 15 residues in the CDR3. Here the CDR3 reads CAISEWDRGTGELFF.

This chain connects TRBV29-1 to TRBJ1-6; TCRdb selects TRBD1, and the lack of DNA leaves this call unchecked. CDR3 size: 13 residues. The V gene's germline CDR1 is SQVTM and CDR2 ANQGSEA. The CDR3 region is CSVQTGSDSPLHF.

The chain is built from TRBV30 and TRBJ1-1. The CDR3 is made up of 13 amino acids. Germline CDR1 is GTSNPN and CDR2 is SVGIG (reference sequence). The CDR3 sequence: CAWTDAGLPRAFF. The full variable domain, in which reference TRBV30 and TRBJ1-1 provide the parts outside the CDR3, is SQTIHQWPATLVQPVGSPLSLECTVEGTSNPNLYWYRQAAGRGLQLLFYSVGIGQISSEVPQNLSASRPQDRQFILSSKKLLLSDSGFYLCAWTDAGLPRAFFGQGTRLTVV.